This T cell receptor beta chain stems from a study of blood T cell repertoires in COVID-19. Data came from immunoSEQ multiplex PCR; TCRdb stores just in-frame clones and leaves some out. This sample yields 210,000 or so clones, of which 85% to 90% are seen a single time; roughly 3.3% belongs to the top ten. The CDR3 is 15 residues long. V lost 5 bases, J lost 4 bases, and 17 bases lay in between. CDR1 is SGHTA, CDR2 FQGNSA, per germline. The source is a woman aged 45-60 years in a cohort exposed to, infected with or recovered from COVID-19 (not recorded which). Specimen: PBMCs or T cells enriched from blood (not recorded which). The chain is built from TRBV7-2 and TRBJ1-1; D is possibly TRBD1 (5 bases). CDR3: CASSPSSGRGTEAFF. The DNA for the CDR3 is TGTGCCAGCAGCCCCAGCTCGGGGCGGGGCACTGAAGCTTTCTTT.